This T cell receptor (beta chain) originates from a study of early stage breast cancer tumors. Profiling relied on immunoSEQ multiplex PCR, and the TCRdb table lists in-frame clones only, not all of them. Found here are about 21,000 clones, roughly 76% of them singletons; the top ten hold around a quarter. There are 15 residues in the CDR3. Germline CDR1 and CDR2: MNHEY and SVGAGI. The V end lost 5 bases, the J end lost 2 bases, and 15 bases lay between the germline ends. The gene calls are TRBV6-5 and TRBJ2-5; D is ambiguous. This sequence originates from a person in their sixties or seventies with breast cancer. The sample taken for sequencing was blood. CDR3 in amino acids: CASSQNLGRQETQYF. The CDR3 DNA follows: TGTGCCAGCAGTCAGAATTTAGGGCGGCAAGAGACCCAGTACTTC.